This T cell receptor beta chain stems from a study of regulatory T cells in long-lasting Graves disease. General study points: Accuracy could have been hurt by small sample size. Persistent disease samples used TRBV28, TRBJ1-2 and TRBJ2-5 preferentially.

Time point meaning: newly diagnosed GD, antithyroid drugs for less than 3 months. PBMC RNA served as the TCR library source. American Thyroid Association guidelines were used to diagnose Graves' disease. CDR3-region Arm-PCR and iRepertoire HTBI primers produced the TCR beta libraries. TCRdb reprocessed the multiplex PCR reads with MiXCR, giving one entry per CDR3 protein. The sample consists of about 520,000 distinct CDR3 sequences, about 12% of them appearing once. V was trimmed by 1 base and J by 14 bases, leaving 12 bases between them. The CDR3 loop spans 13 amino acids. Germline CDR1 is SGHDN and CDR2 is FVKESK. For this clonotype: Its antigen is unknown.

These sequences were also reported in another study, on T cells in Graves' hyperthyroidism and ophthalmopathy. Turning to that study: Researchers ran a first-round RT-PCR on the TCR CDR3 using the HTBI primer set.

Here the sequenced sample was peripheral blood mononuclear cells (PBMCs), taken at new diagnosis, from a patient treated with antithyroid drugs. The chain couples TRBV14 to TRBJ1-6; D remains ambiguous. The clonotype comes from a woman aged 30 to 39 with Graves disease. The CDR3 nucleotides read TGTGCCAGCAGCCAAGTGGGTTGGGATTCCCTCCACTTT. It specifies CASSQVGWDSLHF.